This T cell receptor (beta chain) was captured in a study of T cells in Graves' hyperthyroidism and ophthalmopathy. The CDR3 contains 15 residues. Germline trimming cut 4 bases from V and 3 bases from J; bases unmatched to any gene: 6. Per germline, CDR1 SGHRS and CDR2 YFSETQ. This clonotype has at least ten counts. Amplified TCR beta CDR3 regions came from RNA transcripts. TCR CDR3 regions were first amplified by RT-PCR with HTBI primers. A single record per CDR3 protein comes from TCRdb applying MiXCR to the multiplex PCR reads. This table has hundreds of thousands of distinct CDR3 sequences, around 15% appearing once. A patient was excluded if there was uncontrolled infection, other autoimmune disease, pregnancy or lactation. PBMCs were derived from 7.5 to 10 ml fresh peripheral blood.

The TCR comes from a woman in her thirties or forties with Graves' hyperthyroidism. Sequencing was carried out using blood. The chain couples TRBV5-1 to TRBJ2-7; 11 bases fit TRBD2. Here the CDR3 reads CASSLLAGAYYEQYF. CDR3 DNA sequence: TGCGCCAGCAGCCTACTAGCGGGGGCTTACTACGAGCAGTACTTC.